Listed below are T cell receptor beta chains from one sample, sequenced in a study of blood T cells in healthy people across ages. MiXCR, run by TCRdb on the 5' RACE reads, gives a single entry per CDR3 protein. This table has 1.6 million or so distinct CDR3 sequences, about 35% appearing once. Source material: blood. The receptors were sampled from a woman younger than 45 in good health. CDR3s include the opening cysteine and the closing phenylalanine or tryptophan. A D gene is named only where the DNA matches it firmly. Clone sizes are given selectively: once, few, many, or a class where the clone is expanded.

abundance,v_gene,j_gene,d_gene,CDR3aa,CDR3nt
few,TRBV6-2/TRBV6-3,TRBJ2-3,TRBD2,CASSYAGGNTDTQYF,TGTGCCAGCAGTTACGCGGGGGGAAACACAGATACGCAGTATTTT
few,TRBV2,TRBJ2-3,TRBD1,CASSEEQGSTDTQYF,TGTGCCAGCAGTGAAGAACAGGGGAGCACAGATACGCAGTATTTT
few,TRBV20-1,TRBJ1-2,NA,CSAPDRSKPFSYGYTF,TGCAGTGCTCCAGACAGGTCCAAGCCCTTTAGCTATGGCTACACCTTC
NA,TRBV6-1,TRBJ2-7,TRBD2,CATTNRLAGAKGRYEQYF,TGTGCCACCACTAATAGGCTAGCGGGGGCCAAAGGGCGGTACGAGCAGTACTTC
NA,TRBV2,TRBJ2-7,NA,CASNSGTGLYEQYF,TGTGCCAGCAACTCCGGGACTGGCCTCTACGAGCAGTACTTC
few,TRBV28,TRBJ2-1,TRBD2,CASTLPGLASNEQFF,TGTGCCAGCACCCTACCGGGACTAGCAAGCAATGAGCAGTTCTTC
many,TRBV5-1,TRBJ2-1,NA,CASSMEGHSNEQFF,TGCGCCAGCAGCATGGAGGGACATTCGAATGAGCAGTTCTTC
NA,TRBV7-9,TRBJ2-1,TRBD2,CASTPGGGNEQFF,TGTGCCAGCACCCCGGGCGGGGGGAATGAGCAGTTCTTC
few,TRBV5-1,TRBJ1-1,NA,CASRPGGENTEAFF,TGCGCCAGCAGACCGGGGGGAGAGAACACTGAAGCTTTCTTT
few,TRBV27,TRBJ1-1,TRBD1,CASSLGQVRGFTEAFF,TGTGCCAGCAGTTTAGGACAGGTAAGGGGCTTCACTGAAGCTTTCTTT
once,TRBV9,TRBJ2-5,TRBD2,CASSVGGLAGENEQYF,TGTGCCAGCAGCGTAGGGGGACTAGCGGGAGAAAATGAGCAGTACTTC
NA,TRBV27,TRBJ2-7,NA,CASGSGPLYEQYF,TGTGCCAGCGGTAGCGGCCCCCTATACGAGCAGTACTTC
few,TRBV20-1,TRBJ2-7,TRBD2,CSARRTSGGRPYEQYF,TGCAGTGCTAGGAGGACTAGCGGGGGGAGACCCTACGAGCAGTACTTC
NA,TRBV20-1,TRBJ1-4,TRBD1,CSAVPGQLSTNEKLFF,TGCAGTGCTGTTCCGGGACAGCTTTCAACTAATGAAAAACTGTTTTTT
NA,TRBV5-1,TRBJ2-7,TRBD2,CASSSGGGSFSYEQYF,TGCGCCAGCAGCTCCGGGGGAGGGAGCTTTTCCTACGAGCAGTACTTC
NA,TRBV9,TRBJ1-2,NA,CASSVEDYGYTF,TGTGCCAGCAGCGTGGAGGACTATGGCTACACCTTC
few,TRBV20-1,TRBJ2-7,TRBD2,CSAFGLAGDYEQYF,TGCAGTGCTTTTGGACTAGCGGGGGACTACGAGCAGTACTTC
NA,TRBV4-1,TRBJ2-5,NA,CASSQDSWDPTYNEQYF,TGCGCCAGCAGCCAAGATTCCTGGGACCCGACCTACAATGAGCAGTACTTC
NA,TRBV2,TRBJ2-2,NA,CASSDQATIGGELFF,TGTGCCAGCAGTGATCAGGCCACCATTGGCGGGGAGCTGTTTTTT
NA,TRBV2,TRBJ1-1,NA,CASTRSTGTLGTEAFF,TGTGCCAGCACTCGGTCAACCGGGACTCTGGGGACTGAAGCTTTCTTT
NA,TRBV27,TRBJ2-1,NA,CASSFANSYNEQFF,TGTGCCAGCAGTTTTGCCAACTCCTACAATGAGCAGTTCTTC
few,TRBV9,TRBJ2-7,TRBD2,CASSPLSPTSGAYEQYF,TGTGCCAGCAGCCCTTTATCCCCTACTAGCGGGGCCTACGAGCAGTACTTC
NA,TRBV9,TRBJ2-3,NA,CASSVEDPPDTQYF,TGTGCCAGCAGCGTAGAGGACCCGCCAGATACGCAGTATTTT
many,TRBV20-1,TRBJ2-7,TRBD2,CSAHIAGGSSSYEQYF,TGCAGTGCTCATATAGCGGGGGGCTCCTCCTCCTACGAGCAGTACTTC
few,TRBV5-1,TRBJ2-1,NA,CASSLQGFEQFF,TGCGCCAGCAGCCTTCAGGGATTTGAGCAGTTCTTC
few,TRBV13,TRBJ2-7,NA,CASSLRGGTGINEQYF,TGTGCCAGCAGCCTTCGCGGGGGGACAGGGATCAACGAGCAGTACTTC
few,TRBV11-2,TRBJ1-4,TRBD1,CASSSQGAREKLFF,TGTGCCAGCAGCTCCCAGGGGGCCCGAGAAAAACTGTTTTTT
NA,TRBV14,TRBJ2-5,NA,CASSQDLAHRGLETQYF,TGTGCCAGCAGCCAAGATTTAGCCCACCGGGGGCTGGAGACCCAGTACTTC
NA,TRBV30,TRBJ2-3,NA,CAWRGSTDTQYF,TGTGCCTGGAGAGGGAGCACAGATACGCAGTATTTT
NA,TRBV3-1,TRBJ1-1,NA,CASSQDLTRTEAFF,TGTGCCAGCAGCCAAGATCTTACACGCACTGAAGCTTTCTTT
NA,TRBV28,TRBJ2-3,NA,CASSSWGVRADTQYF,TGTGCCAGCAGTTCTTGGGGAGTAAGAGCAGATACGCAGTATTTT
NA,TRBV28,TRBJ2-7,NA,CASSLRGGYCEQYF,TGTGCCAGCAGTTTACGTGGGGGATATTGCGAGCAGTACTTC
NA,TRBV3-1,TRBJ2-4,NA,CASSQVKFGEQYF,TGTGCCAGCAGCCAAGTGAAGTTCGGTGAGCAGTACTTC
NA,TRBV15,TRBJ2-5,TRBD1,CATSKPDHRGGQTQYF,TGTGCCACCAGCAAACCGGATCACAGGGGCGGTCAGACCCAGTACTTC
few,TRBV4-1,TRBJ2-7,TRBD1,CASSQGQEGYEQYF,TGCGCCAGCAGCCAGGGACAGGAGGGCTACGAGCAGTACTTC